These 21 T cell receptor beta chains share one sample of origin, sequenced in a study of T-cell memory formation after mild COVID-19. Each CDR3 protein gets one entry after TCRdb re-called the 5' RACE reads with MiXCR. In the table there are hundreds of thousands of distinct CDR3 sequences, roughly 22% of which are singletons. Sequenced: PBMCs or a T cell subset sorted from them (not recorded which). The receptors here all came from an adult woman who had mild COVID-19 (a few samples of this study predate the infection). Cell type and time point are not known.

The sample holds many counts of this clonotype. The V gene is TRBV5-1, the J gene TRBJ2-3, with D possibly matching TRBD2 (6 bases). V lost 4 bases and J 0 bases, leaving 6 bases between the germline ends. Germline-derived CDR1 and CDR2 are SGHRS and YFSETQ. This CDR3 spans 13 amino acids. CDR3 sequence: CASSRESTDTQYF. DNA of the CDR3: TGCGCCAGCAGCCGGGAGAGCACAGATACGCAGTATTTT.

This sequence joins TRBV20-1 and TRBJ2-5; no definite D call. The CDR3 totals 12 residues. In germline, CDR1 is DFQATT, CDR2 SNEGSKA (reference sequence). V lost 3 bases, J lost 5 bases, and 10 bases lay in between. This chain's CDR3 is CSASPRRETQYF. As DNA, the CDR3 is TGCAGTGCTAGCCCCCGAAGGGAGACCCAGTACTTC.

This clonotype was seen only a few times. V and J are TRBV12-3 or TRBV12-4 and TRBJ1-2, with 8 bases lining up with TRBD1. The V gene end was trimmed by 5 bases and the J gene end by 9 bases; junction bases not matched to a gene: 8. CDR3 length equals 13 residues. Here the CDR3 reads CASSHGQGVSYTF. For the CDR3, the DNA is TGTGCCAGCAGTCACGGACAGGGAGTGAGCTACACCTTC.

The rearrangement joins TRBV9 to TRBJ2-7; 8 nucleotides align to TRBD1. Losses at the gene ends were 6 bases for V and 6 bases for J; bases not matched to a gene: 11. The CDR3 loop spans 14 amino acids. Germline V CDR1 and CDR2: SGDLS, YYNGEE. CDR3 bases: TGTGCCAGCACCGGCGGGACAGGTGCCTCCGAGCAGTACTTC. Its translation is CASTGGTGASEQYF.

V and J are TRBV28 and TRBJ2-7, with 9 bases aligning to TRBD2. Trimming removed 2 bases from V and 6 bases from J; junction bases left unmatched: 14. The CDR3 consists of 17 residues. Per the germline V gene, CDR1 is MDHEN and CDR2 is SYDVKM. CDR3: CASSLGRIAGVSLEQYF. The DNA for the CDR3 is TGTGCCAGCAGTTTAGGCAGAATAGCGGGAGTTTCCCTCGAGCAGTACTTC.

The sample holds a few counts of this clonotype. The chain joins TRBV5-1 to TRBJ2-7; D ambiguous. CDR3 length equals 15 residues. Germline CDR1 is SGHRS and CDR2 is YFSETQ. Trimming pared 2 bases from V and 2 bases from J, leaving 14 bases between. CDR3 DNA: TGCGCCAGCAGCTTCGACGTATCTCTTACCTACGAGCAGTACTTC. Protein product: CASSFDVSLTYEQYF.

This clonotype was seen more than once but under ten times. V and J are TRBV30 and TRBJ2-7, with D perhaps TRBD1 (5 bases). The ends were cut back, 7 bases at V and 7 bases at J, with 20 bases in the middle. There are 13 residues in the CDR3. The germline V gene has CDR1 GTSNPN and CDR2 SVGIG (reference sequence). The CDR3 sequence: CALRQRYWVEQYF. For the CDR3, the DNA is TGTGCCTTAAGACAGCGCTACTGGGTAGAGCAGTACTTC.

The V and J genes are TRBV25-1 and TRBJ1-3; 7 bases are shared with TRBD1. V gave up 6 bases and J gave up 4 bases; unmatched junction bases: 12. The CDR3 consists of 16 residues. Germline CDR1 is MGHDK and CDR2 is SYGVNS. Here the CDR3 reads CASSDKTGLGGNTIYF. The CDR3 DNA reads TGTGCCAGCAGCGATAAGACAGGGCTGGGAGGAAACACCATATATTTT.

This clonotype came up many times. The genes are TRBV24-1 and TRBJ2-1, with D possibly being TRBD1 or TRBD2 (5 bases each). Trimming pared 7 bases from V and 10 bases from J, leaving 19 bases between. This CDR3 region has 14 residues. Looked up from germline, CDR1 is KGHDR and CDR2 is SFDVKD. The CDR3 loop is CATSPSGQTGEQFF. DNA of the CDR3: TGTGCCACCAGCCCTTCGGGGCAGACCGGCGAGCAGTTCTTC.

With respect to this clonotype: Possible read error: a much larger clone is one base away. The rearrangement uses TRBV6-4 and TRBJ2-3, with D possibly being TRBD1 (5 bases). The CDR3 runs 15 residues. Germline values: CDR1 MRHNA, CDR2 SNTAGT. CDR3 nucleotide sequence: TGTGCCAGCAGTGACTCGGGGCAGGGCACAGATTCGCAGTATTTT. Translated: CASSDSGQGTDSQYF.

This clonotype was seen a handful of times. This CDR3 is CASSLSGRGDEQYF. In nucleotides, the CDR3 is TGTGCCAGCAGTTTATCCGGGAGAGGGGACGAGCAGTACTTC. The chain employs TRBV12-3 or TRBV12-4 and TRBJ2-7, with D perhaps matching TRBD2 (6 bases). Trimming stripped 2 bases from V and 5 bases from J, with 13 bases between. The CDR3 has 14 amino acids.

The chain carries TRBV20-1 and TRBJ1-4, with D hard to call. Germline CDR1 and CDR2: DFQATT and SNEGSKA (reference sequence). V dropped 4 bases and J dropped 7 bases, with 10 bases sitting between them. This CDR3 comprises 12 residues. CDR3 nucleotide sequence: TGCAGTGCTATGGGTTTGAGTGAAAAACTGTTTTTT. Amino acid sequence: CSAMGLSEKLFF.

This clonotype was counted ten times or more. The chain carries TRBV5-6 and TRBJ2-1; 10 nucleotides agree with TRBD1. CDR3 length equals 17 residues. The germline CDR1 and CDR2 sequences are SGHDT and YYEEEE. Trimming at V came to 4 bases and at J to 3 bases, leaving 10 bases not matched to a gene. The CDR3 loop is CASSETGGTALYNEQFF. The CDR3 bases are TGTGCCAGCAGCGAGACAGGGGGCACTGCCCTCTACAATGAGCAGTTCTTC.

The chain is built from TRBV5-1 and TRBJ2-3, with D perhaps matching TRBD2 (7 bases). The length of the CDR3 is 16 residues. Trimming took 1 base from V and 0 from J, leaving 12 bases between them. Per germline, CDR1 SGHRS and CDR2 YFSETQ. Written as DNA, the CDR3 is TGCGCCAGCAGCTTGAGGAGGGGGGGTAGCACAGATACGCAGTATTTT. It yields the protein CASSLRRGGSTDTQYF.

The CDR3 bases are TGCAGTGCGCTAGACAGGAGGCTCTATGTGGGCTACACCTTC. This translates into CSALDRRLYVGYTF. The chain joins TRBV20-1 to TRBJ1-2, with TRBD1 as a possible D gene (6 bases). Trimming removed 6 bases from V and 8 bases from J, with 22 bases in between. Looked up from germline, CDR1 is DFQATT and CDR2 is SNEGSKA (reference sequence). This CDR3 has 14 amino acids.

CDR3 DNA sequence: TGTGCCAGCAGCCGAACCGCGGAACAGGACTACTATGGCTACACCTTC. Its translation is CASSRTAEQDYYGYTF. The rearrangement joins TRBV7-2 to TRBJ1-2; a weak D match, TRBD1 (5 bases). This CDR3 comprises 16 residues. Trimming shortened V by 5 bases and J by 3 bases, and 19 bases separated the two germline ends. CDR1 and CDR2 (germline): SGHTA, FQGNSA.

This clonotype has a handful of counts. The gene calls are TRBV7-2 and TRBJ1-6, with 7 bases matching TRBD1. Germline V gene sequence: CDR1 SGHTA, CDR2 FQGNSA. V lost 4 bases and J lost 14; bases outside the gene matches: 14. CDR3 length: 15 residues. CDR3 DNA: TGTGCCAGCAGCTCCCTCGGCCCCAGGGGGGTGGCCCTCCACTTT. Encoded protein: CASSSLGPRGVALHF.

This clonotype was observed a few times. This chain joins TRBV12-3 or TRBV12-4 and TRBJ2-7; no reliable D call. V lost 6 bases and J 5 bases, leaving 17 bases between the germline ends. CDR3 length: 14 residues. The CDR3 sequence: CASSAGPRVHEQYF. The DNA of the CDR3 is TGTGCCAGCAGCGCTGGGCCCCGGGTCCACGAGCAGTACTTC.

This rearrangement joins TRBV19 to TRBJ2-1; 10 nucleotides align to TRBD1. Trimming took 3 bases from V and 6 from J; bases not matched to a gene: 8. The germline V gene encodes CDR1 LNHDA and CDR2 SQIVND (reference sequence). This CDR3 comprises 16 residues. CDR3 sequence (DNA): TGTGCCAGTAGTATCAGAACCGGGACAGGGGTCAATGAGCAGTTCTTC. Amino acid sequence: CASSIRTGTGVNEQFF.

Only a few counts were recorded for this clonotype. V usage is TRBV7-6 and J usage is TRBJ2-3, with a weak D call TRBD1 (6 bases). The germline V gene has CDR1 SGHVS and CDR2 FNYEAQ. V was trimmed by 4 bases and J by 9 bases, leaving 11 bases between them. The length of the CDR3 is 12 residues. The CDR3 reads CASSYFQGTQYF. CDR3 coding DNA: TGTGCCAGCAGCTACTTCCAGGGGACGCAGTATTTT. Full variable domain (missing parts from reference TRBV7-6 and TRBJ2-3): GAGVSQSPRYKVTKRGQDVALRCDPISGHVSLYWYRQALGQGPEFLTYFNYEAQQDKSGLPNDRFSAERPEGSISTLTIQRTEQRDSAMYRCASSYFQGTQYFGPGTRLTVL.

The rearrangement uses TRBV7-4 and TRBJ1-5; D perhaps matches TRBD1 (6 bases). V was clipped by 2 bases and J by 1 base, with 9 bases between them. Germline assignment: CDR1 SGHVT and CDR2 SQSDAQ. This CDR3 is built from 15 residues. CDR3 bases: TGTGCCAGCAGCTTAAACAGGGCGAGCAATCAGCCCCAGCATTTT. Residues: CASSLNRASNQPQHF.